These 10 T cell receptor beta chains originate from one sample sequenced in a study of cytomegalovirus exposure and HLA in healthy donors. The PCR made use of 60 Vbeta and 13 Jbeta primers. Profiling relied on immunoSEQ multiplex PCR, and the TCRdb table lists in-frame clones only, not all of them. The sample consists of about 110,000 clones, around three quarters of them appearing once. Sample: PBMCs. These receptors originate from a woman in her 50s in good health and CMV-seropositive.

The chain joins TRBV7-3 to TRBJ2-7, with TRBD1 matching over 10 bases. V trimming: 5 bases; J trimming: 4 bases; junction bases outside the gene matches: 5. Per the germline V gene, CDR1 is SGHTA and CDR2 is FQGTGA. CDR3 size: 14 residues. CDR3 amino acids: CASSRGQGGYEQYF. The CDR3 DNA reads TGTGCCAGCAGCCGAGGACAGGGGGGATACGAGCAGTACTTC. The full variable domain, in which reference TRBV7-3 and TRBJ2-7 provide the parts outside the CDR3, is GAGVSQTPSNKVTEKGKYVELRCDPISGHTALYWYRQSLGQGPEFLIYFQGTGAADDSGLPNDRFFAVRPEGSVSTLKIQRTERGDSAVYLCASSRGQGGYEQYFGPGTRLTVT.

Written as DNA, the CDR3 is TGCGCCAGCAGCTTGGAGGGGACAAACCCTTACAATGAGCAGTTCTTC. Protein sequence: CASSLEGTNPYNEQFF. The rearrangement links TRBV5-1 to TRBJ2-1; tentatively, D is TRBD1 (6 bases). V dropped 0 bases and J dropped 4 bases, with 14 bases sitting between them. The length of the CDR3 is 16 residues. Germline V gene lookup returns CDR1 SGHRS and CDR2 YFSETQ. Looking up the rest from reference TRBV5-1 and TRBJ2-1 gives the full variable domain: KAGVTQTPRYLIKTRGQQVTLSCSPISGHRSVSWYQQTPGQGLQFLFEYFSETQRNKGNFPGRFSGRQFSNSRSEMNVSTLELGDSALYLCASSLEGTNPYNEQFFGPGTRLTVL.

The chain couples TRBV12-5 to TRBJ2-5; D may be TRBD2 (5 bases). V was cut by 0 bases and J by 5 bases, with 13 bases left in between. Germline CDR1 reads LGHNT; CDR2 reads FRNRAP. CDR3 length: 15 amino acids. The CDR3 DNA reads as TGTGCTAGTGGTTTGGTACTAGGTGCGGAGGAGACCCAGTACTTC. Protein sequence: CASGLVLGAEETQYF.

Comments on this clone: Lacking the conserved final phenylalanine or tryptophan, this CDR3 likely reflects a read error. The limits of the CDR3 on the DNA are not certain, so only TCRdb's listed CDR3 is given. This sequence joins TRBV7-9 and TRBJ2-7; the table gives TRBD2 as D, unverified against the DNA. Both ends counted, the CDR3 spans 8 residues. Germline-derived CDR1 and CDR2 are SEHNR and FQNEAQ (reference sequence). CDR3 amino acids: CASSQAIS.

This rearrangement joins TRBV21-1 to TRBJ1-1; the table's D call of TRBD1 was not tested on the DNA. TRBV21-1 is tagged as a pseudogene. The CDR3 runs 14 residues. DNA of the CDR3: TGTGCCAGCACCCTCAACAGGGCGAACACTGAAGCTTTCTTT. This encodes CASTLNRANTEAFF.

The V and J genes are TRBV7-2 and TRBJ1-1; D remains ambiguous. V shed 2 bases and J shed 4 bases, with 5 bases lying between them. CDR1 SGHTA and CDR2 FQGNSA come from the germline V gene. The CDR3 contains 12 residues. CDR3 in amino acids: CASSLRFTEAFF. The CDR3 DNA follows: TGTGCCAGCAGCTTACGGTTCACTGAAGCTTTCTTT.

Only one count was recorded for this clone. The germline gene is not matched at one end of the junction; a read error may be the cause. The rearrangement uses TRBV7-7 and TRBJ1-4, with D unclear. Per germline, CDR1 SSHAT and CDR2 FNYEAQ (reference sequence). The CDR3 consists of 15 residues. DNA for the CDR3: TGTGCTAGCAGCTTAGAAGGAGCAACTAATGAAAAACTGTTTTTT. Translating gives CASSLEGATNEKLFF.

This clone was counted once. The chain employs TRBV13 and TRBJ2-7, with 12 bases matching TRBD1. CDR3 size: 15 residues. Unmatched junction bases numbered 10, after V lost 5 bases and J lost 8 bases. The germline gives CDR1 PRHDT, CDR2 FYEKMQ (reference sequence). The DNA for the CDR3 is TGTGCCAGCAGCCCGGCCGGGGACAGGGGGCTTAAGCAGTACTTC. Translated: CASSPAGDRGLKQYF.

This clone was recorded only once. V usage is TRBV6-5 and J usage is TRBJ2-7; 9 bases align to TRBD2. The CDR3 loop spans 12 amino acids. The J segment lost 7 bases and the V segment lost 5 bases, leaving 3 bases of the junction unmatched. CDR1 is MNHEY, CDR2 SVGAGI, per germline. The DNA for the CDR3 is TGTGCCAGCAGTAAACTAGCGGGTGAGCAGTACTTC. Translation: CASSKLAGEQYF.

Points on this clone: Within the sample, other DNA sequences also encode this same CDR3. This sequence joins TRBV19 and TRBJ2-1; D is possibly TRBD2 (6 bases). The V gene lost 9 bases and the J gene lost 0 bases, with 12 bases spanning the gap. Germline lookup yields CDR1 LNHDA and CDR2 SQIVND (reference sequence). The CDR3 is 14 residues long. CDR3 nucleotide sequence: TGTGCCAGCACCCGGGACTCCTCCTACAATGAGCAGTTCTTC. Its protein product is CASTRDSSYNEQFF.